This TCR beta chain came from a study of shared clonotypes between healthy human individuals. The germline V gene has CDR1 MNHNS and CDR2 SASEGT. The CDR3 contains 15 residues. A remark on this clone: The junction departs from germline at one end; a sequencing error may be responsible.

The assay was immunoSEQ multiplex PCR, and TCRdb's table has in-frame clones only and misses some. Of about 490,000 clones listed, approximately 81% are singletons. The chain employs TRBV6-1 and TRBJ1-2; TRBD1 is a possible D gene (6 bases). The sample taken for sequencing was PBMCs. This TCR came from a woman between 40 and 50 years old in good health. Some clones in this sample may be carry-over from other donors' samples. In DNA form, the CDR3 reads TGTGCCGGCAGTGGAGTAGGACAGTCTTTCTATGGCTACACCTTC. Translation: CAGSGVGQSFYGYTF.